This TCR beta chain was captured by sequencing in a study of shared clonotypes between healthy human individuals. Concerning this clone: Its antigen is not identified. Other nucleotide sequences in the sample specify the same CDR3.

V lost 0 bases and J lost 9, with 6 bases in between. In germline, CDR1 is ENHRY, CDR2 SYGVKD. The CDR3 is made up of 12 amino acids. Findings of the study overall: Across subsets, estimated richness was generally greater for naive than for memory populations.

Generated by immunoSEQ multiplex PCR, the TCRdb table keeps only in-frame clones and is missing some. The sample yields around 1.6 million clones, nearly 99% seen once. The J gene is TRBJ2-1, the V gene TRBV10-3; the D gene could be TRBD1 or TRBD2 (5 bases each). The TCR originated in a man aged 30 to 39 in good health. Source material: naive CD4+ T cells sorted from blood. As for subset: CD45RA+ positively selected. CDR3 in amino acids: CAISESGVEQFF. The CDR3 nucleotides read TGTGCCATCAGTGAGTCGGGGGTTGAGCAGTTCTTC.